This TCR beta chain emerged from a study of blood T cells in healthy people across ages. General study points: Long-lived donors had more naive CD4+ cells and higher diversity than aged donors.

A note on this clonotype: Its antigen is undetermined.

Then a second PCR, running roughly 7 to 11 cycles, was carried out with a sample-barcoded 5' primer and a J-beta primer mix. A 12-random-nucleotide template-switch adaptor tagged each cDNA molecule. TCRdb recomputed calls from the 5' RACE reads with MiXCR, one row per CDR3 protein. The sample consists of 1.5 million to 1.9 million distinct CDR3 sequences, roughly 43% of them appearing once. CDR1 and CDR2 from the germline V gene are MGHRA and YSYEKL. With 0 bases removed from V and 5 bases from J, the gap between germline ends came to 8 bases. The CDR3 is 14 residues long. The chain combines TRBV4-1 with TRBJ2-1; no clear D gene. The origin of this receptor is a woman between 18 and 29 years old in good health. The sequenced material came from blood. In DNA form, the CDR3 reads TGCGCCAGCAGCCAAGAGTGGATCAACAATGAGCAGTTCTTC. Protein product: CASSQEWINNEQFF.